A selection of T cell receptor beta chains follows, all from one sample in a study of blood T cells in healthy people across ages. TCRdb re-derived calls from the 5' RACE reads in MiXCR, one entry per CDR3 protein. The table lists about 1.6 million distinct CDR3 sequences, about 31% of them singletons. What was sequenced was blood. These receptors all come from a young woman in good health. Both conserved end residues are part of each CDR3. D genes are given only for firm matches. Only part of the rows carry a size: once, few, many, or a class if the clone is expanded.

D,size,J,V,DNA,CDR3
TRBD2,NA,TRBJ2-1,TRBV6-5,TGTGTCACGAGCGGGAGACTCTACAATGAGCAGTTCTTC,CVTSGRLYNEQFF
NA,NA,TRBJ2-3,TRBV27,TGTGCCAGCAGTTTCCTAGCTAGAGATACGCAGTATTTT,CASSFLARDTQYF
NA,many,TRBJ2-7,TRBV20-1,TGCAGTGCCTCCGGGACGGTTTCCTACGAGCAGTACTTC,CSASGTVSYEQYF
TRBD1,NA,TRBJ2-5,TRBV20-1,TGCAGTGCTAGAGATCGGTGGACAGGGAAAGAGACCCAGTACTTC,CSARDRWTGKETQYF
NA,NA,TRBJ1-2,TRBV20-1,TGCAGTGCTAGTACGTTTGGCTACACCTTC,CSASTFGYTF
TRBD1,many,TRBJ1-2,TRBV12-3/TRBV12-4,TGTGCCAGCAGTCCCGGACAGGGGGTTTATGGCTACACCTTC,CASSPGQGVYGYTF
NA,NA,TRBJ1-2,TRBV2,TGTGCCAGCAGAGAGGGGAATCGGGGCCTCACCTTC,CASREGNRGLTF
NA,many,TRBJ2-1,TRBV29-1,TGCAGCGTTGAGAGGATGGAGTCCTCCTACAATGAGCAGTTCTTC,CSVERMESSYNEQFF
NA,NA,TRBJ2-1,TRBV5-1,TGCGCCAGCGGAACCAGGGACCCCAGCAATGAGCAGTTCTTC,CASGTRDPSNEQFF
TRBD1,NA,TRBJ2-5,TRBV9,TGTGCCAGCAGCGACCGGGACAGGGGGCGGGAAGAGACCCAGTACTTC,CASSDRDRGREETQYF